This is a list of T cell receptor beta chains from one sample in a study of cytomegalovirus exposure and HLA in healthy donors. Assay used: immunoSEQ multiplex PCR; TCRdb lists only in-frame clones, some missing. The repertoire includes fewer than 200,000 clones, roughly four fifths of them detected once, and about 3.4% sits in the top ten. The sequenced sample consisted of PBMCs. The receptors originated from a man aged 40-50 years in good health and CMV-seropositive. CDR3s include the opening cysteine and the closing phenylalanine or tryptophan. D genes are given only for firm matches. Not all rows give a size; the values are once, few, many and, for expanded clones, a class.

TRBJ1-2 | TRBV28 | . | few | TGTGCCAGCAGTTTAGTATCGAAAGGAGCTAACTATGGCTACACCTTC | CASSLVSKGANYGYTF
TRBJ1-1 | TRBV4-1 | . | . | TGCGCCAGCAGCCAAGGACCGGGGACTGAAGCTTTCTTT | CASSQGPGTEAFF
TRBJ1-5 | TRBV19 | . | . | TGTGCCAGTAGTATCAGTCGGGGAAACAATCAGCCCCAGCATTTT | CASSISRGNNQPQHF
TRBJ1-1 | TRBV7-2 | . | . | TGTGCCAGCAGCTTAGAATCCCTATTGGACACTGAAGCTTTCTTT | CASSLESLLDTEAFF
TRBJ2-5 | TRBV7-6 | TRBD2 | . | TGTGCCAGCAGCTTAGTAGCGGGGGAGGGAGAGACCCAGTACTTC | CASSLVAGEGETQYF
TRBJ2-7 | TRBV19 | TRBD2 | . | TGTGCCAGTAGCCGAGGTTCTGCGACTAGCGGGGAAACCTACGAGCAGTACTTC | CASSRGSATSGETYEQYF
TRBJ1-4 | TRBV18 | . | . | TGTGCCAGCTCACCACCCTCCGACAGGGAAAAACTGTTTTTT | CASSPPSDREKLFF
TRBJ1-5 | TRBV15 | . | . | TGTGCCACCAGCAGAGATTGGAGGCGCTCGGCGGGGACGGAAAATCAGCCCCAGCATTTT | CATSRDWRRSAGTENQPQHF
TRBJ2-7 | TRBV5-1 | TRBD1 | once | TGCGCCAGCGGACCACAGGGGGACTCCTACGAGCAGTACTTC | CASGPQGDSYEQYF
TRBJ2-4 | TRBV2 | TRBD1 | . | TGTGCCAGCAGTGGACAGGGGCCCAAAAACATTCAGTACTTC | CASSGQGPKNIQYF
TRBJ2-7 | TRBV5-1 | TRBD2 | . | TGCGCCAGCAGCTTGGTTAGCGGGGCTTCCTACGAGCAGTACTTC | CASSLVSGASYEQYF
TRBJ1-1 | TRBV18 | TRBD1 | . | TGTGCCAGCTCACCCTACGGGACAGAGAACACTGAAGCTTTCTTT | CASSPYGTENTEAFF
TRBJ2-1 | TRBV10-3 | . | . | TGTGCCATCAGTGAGAGGGGGTATGAGCAGTTCTTC | CAISERGYEQFF
TRBJ1-1 | TRBV6-5 | . | . | TGTGCCAGCAGTTACTCGGGCCGCCGGGCTTTCTTT | CASSYSGRRAFF
TRBJ1-1 | TRBV28 | . | . | TGTGCCAGCACCCCCGGAGTCCAGAACACTGAAGCTTTCTTT | CASTPGVQNTEAFF
TRBJ2-3 | TRBV28 | TRBD2 | . | TGTGCCAGCAGCGGGCTAGCGGGAGGCCCCGGCCCAGATACGCAGTATTTT | CASSGLAGGPGPDTQYF
TRBJ2-2 | TRBV9 | TRBD2 | . | TGTGCCAGCAGCACTCCGGGACTAGGGAACACCGGGGAGCTGTTTTTT | CASSTPGLGNTGELFF
TRBJ1-3 | TRBV4-2 | TRBD1 | . | TGTGCCAGCAGCCGATCATACTCCAGGGGGTCGAGCTCTGGAAACACCATATATTTT | CASSRSYSRGSSSGNTIYF
TRBJ2-1 | TRBV2 | . | . | TGTGCCAGCAGTGCTTCTAGCTCCTACAATGAGCAGTTCTTC | CASSASSSYNEQFF
TRBJ2-2 | TRBV7-3 | TRBD2 | . | TGTGCCAGCAGCTCGTTGAGCGGGAGGGCGACCGGGGAGCTGTTTTTT | CASSSLSGRATGELFF
TRBJ2-1 | TRBV6-5 | TRBD1 | . | TGTGCCAGCAGTTTCGAGACAGGGAGCAATGAGCAGTTCTTC | CASSFETGSNEQFF
TRBJ1-2 | TRBV18 | . | . | TGTGCCAGCTCACCAAAGGGAGGGGATGGCTACACCTTC | CASSPKGGDGYTF
TRBJ1-5 | TRBV5-4 | . | . | TGTGCCAGCAGCCAAGATTACACCACCAATCAGCCCCAGCATTTT | CASSQDYTTNQPQHF
TRBJ2-5 | TRBV30 | . | . | TGTGCCTGGAGTGTTTTCAGTCAAGAGACCCAGTACTTC | CAWSVFSQETQYF
TRBJ2-7 | TRBV19 | TRBD2 | . | TGTGCCAGTAGTGGGACTAGCGGGGGCTCCTACGAGCAGTACTTC | CASSGTSGGSYEQYF
TRBJ2-5 | TRBV4-3 | . | . | TGCGCCAGCAGCCAACACAGGGCGCCCCAAGAGACCCAGTACTTC | CASSQHRAPQETQYF
TRBJ1-3 | TRBV5-1 | . | . | TGCGCCAGCAGCTTGGCCACGAGTGATTCTGGAAACACCATATATTTT | CASSLATSDSGNTIYF
TRBJ2-6 | TRBV7-2 | . | . | TGTGCCAGCAGCCTGGGGGCTACTGGGGCCAACGTCCTGGCTTTC | CASSLGATGANVLAF
TRBJ1-2 | TRBV11-2 | . | . | TGTGCCAGCAGCTTCAGGGGCGAGATTTATGGCTACACCTTC | CASSFRGEIYGYTF
TRBJ2-7 | TRBV2 | TRBD2 | . | TGTGCCAGCAGCCTTTGGACTAGCGGAGCCTACGAGCAGTACTTC | CASSLWTSGAYEQYF
TRBJ1-5 | TRBV19 | TRBD1 | . | TGTGCCAGTACCAAAGGGACAGGGCTCCTTTTAAATCAGCCCCAGCATTTT | CASTKGTGLLLNQPQHF
TRBJ2-7 | TRBV2 | . | . | TGTGCCAGCAGTGAGACATACGAGCAGTACTTC | CASSETYEQYF
TRBJ1-5 | TRBV19 | TRBD1 | . | TGTGCCACCCTGGACAGGGTATATAGCAATCAGCCCCAGCATTTT | CATLDRVYSNQPQHF
TRBJ2-7 | TRBV5-1 | . | . | TGCGCCAGCAGCACAACGGGACTTACCTTCCACGAGCAGTACTTC | CASSTTGLTFHEQYF
TRBJ1-5 | TRBV5-4 | TRBD1 | . | TGTGCCAGCAGCCCTAGGACAGGGGGCACCAATCAGCCCCAGCATTTT | CASSPRTGGTNQPQHF
TRBJ2-5 | TRBV27 | TRBD1 | . | TGTGCCAGCAGTTTAGCCGGACAGGGGAGGGAGACCCAGTACTTC | CASSLAGQGRETQYF
TRBJ2-1 | TRBV11-2 | . | . | TGTGCCAGCAGCTTGTCGCGTCGTTCCGTCAATGAGCAGTTCTTC | CASSLSRRSVNEQFF
TRBJ1-1 | TRBV10-3 | TRBD1 | . | TGTGCCATCAGTGATCCGGACAGGGGGCGCGTGGAGGACACTGAAGCTTTCTTT | CAISDPDRGRVEDTEAFF
TRBJ2-7 | TRBV7-3 | TRBD1 | . | TGTGCCAGCAGCTCGACAGGGGGGGCATCCTACGAGCAGTACTTC | CASSSTGGASYEQYF
TRBJ2-5 | TRBV18 | TRBD2 | . | TGTGCCAGCGCGCAGGGCGGGGGGCCGCAAGAGACCCAGTACTTC | CASAQGGGPQETQYF
TRBJ2-1 | TRBV28 | . | . | TGTGCCAGCGGGGGGGGCGGTCCCAATGAGCAGTTCTTC | CASGGGGPNEQFF
TRBJ2-7 | TRBV5-1 | . | . | TGCGCCAGCAGCTTGGGGGGGGACCTAACCTACGAGCAGTACTTC | CASSLGGDLTYEQYF
TRBJ2-2 | TRBV5-4 | TRBD1 | . | TGTGCCAGCAGCTTGGCCTGGGACAGGAACACCGGGGAGCTGTTTTTT | CASSLAWDRNTGELFF
TRBJ1-4 | TRBV6-6 | TRBD1 | . | TGTGCCAGCAGAGCAAACAGGGGGACTAATGAAAAACTGTTTTTT | CASRANRGTNEKLFF